A selection of T cell receptor beta chains follows, all from one sample in a study of neurological immune-mediated disorders. TCRdb independently ran MiXCR on the 5' RACE reads; one entry per CDR3 protein. The sample includes about 50,000 distinct CDR3 sequences, approximately 17% of them seen just once. Sequenced: PBMCs. The source is a man aged 60 to 75 in good health. The CDR3 runs from the conserved cysteine through the conserved F or W. A D gene is named only where the DNA matches it firmly. A clone size is listed for some rows: how often the clone was seen (once, few, many), or a class if it is expanded.

clone_size: many
j_call: TRBJ2-3
v_call: TRBV12-3/TRBV12-4
d_call: TRBD1
cdr3_length: 16
cdr3_aa: CASSTHRGVGTDTQYF

clone_size: few
j_call: TRBJ2-1
v_call: TRBV4-2
d_call: TRBD2
cdr3_length: 15
cdr3_aa: CASSQEKRESLEQFF

clone_size: many
j_call: TRBJ2-5
v_call: TRBV18
d_call: -
cdr3_length: 13
cdr3_aa: CASSPRGTETQYF

clone_size: many
j_call: TRBJ2-1
v_call: TRBV12-3/TRBV12-4
d_call: -
cdr3_length: 13
cdr3_aa: CASNRLVANEQFF

clone_size: many
j_call: TRBJ2-7
v_call: TRBV9
d_call: TRBD2
cdr3_length: 15
cdr3_aa: CASSVGTSGINEQYF

clone_size: many
j_call: TRBJ2-7
v_call: TRBV2
d_call: TRBD2
cdr3_length: 15
cdr3_aa: CASSGASGIGYEQYF

clone_size: -
j_call: TRBJ1-1
v_call: TRBV7-9
d_call: -
cdr3_length: 12
cdr3_aa: CASSPLAQEAFF

clone_size: -
j_call: TRBJ1-2
v_call: TRBV18
d_call: -
cdr3_length: 13
cdr3_aa: CASSPDINYGYTF

clone_size: many
j_call: TRBJ2-7
v_call: TRBV6-5
d_call: -
cdr3_length: 12
cdr3_aa: CASSYGSGEQYF

clone_size: many
j_call: TRBJ2-2
v_call: TRBV11-2
d_call: -
cdr3_length: 14
cdr3_aa: CASSLRQAVGELFF

clone_size: -
j_call: TRBJ2-1
v_call: TRBV29-1
d_call: TRBD1
cdr3_length: 12
cdr3_aa: CSVARQGNEQFF

clone_size: -
j_call: TRBJ2-1
v_call: TRBV6-4
d_call: -
cdr3_length: 13
cdr3_aa: CASSPMATLEQFF

clone_size: many
j_call: TRBJ1-6
v_call: TRBV6-5
d_call: -
cdr3_length: 14
cdr3_aa: CASSGGSYNSPLHF

clone_size: many
j_call: TRBJ2-7
v_call: TRBV7-8
d_call: TRBD2
cdr3_length: 15
cdr3_aa: CASSPTSGYSYEQYF

clone_size: -
j_call: TRBJ1-1
v_call: TRBV5-1
d_call: -
cdr3_length: 15
cdr3_aa: CASSSRGQGRTEAFF

clone_size: many
j_call: TRBJ2-7
v_call: TRBV7-9
d_call: -
cdr3_length: 16
cdr3_aa: CASVQAPDSISYEQYF

clone_size: few
j_call: TRBJ1-6
v_call: TRBV19
d_call: -
cdr3_length: 16
cdr3_aa: CASSPSISSYNSPLHF

clone_size: many
j_call: TRBJ2-3
v_call: TRBV20-1
d_call: -
cdr3_length: 12
cdr3_aa: CSASRDSDTQYF

clone_size: many
j_call: TRBJ1-5
v_call: TRBV6-1
d_call: TRBD1
cdr3_length: 15
cdr3_aa: CASSRGQDGSQPQHF

clone_size: many
j_call: TRBJ1-5
v_call: TRBV12-5
d_call: -
cdr3_length: 16
cdr3_aa: CASAVGKGRRDQPQHF

clone_size: -
j_call: TRBJ2-1
v_call: TRBV18
d_call: -
cdr3_length: 17
cdr3_aa: CASSPRGGRSTYNEQFF

clone_size: -
j_call: TRBJ1-1
v_call: TRBV2
d_call: -
cdr3_length: 15
cdr3_aa: CASSEEMSLNTEAFF

clone_size: -
j_call: TRBJ2-7
v_call: TRBV7-2
d_call: -
cdr3_length: 12
cdr3_aa: CASSLDLYEQYF

clone_size: many
j_call: TRBJ2-7
v_call: TRBV4-1
d_call: TRBD2
cdr3_length: 15
cdr3_aa: CASSQGLAGASEQYF

clone_size: many
j_call: TRBJ2-3
v_call: TRBV20-1
d_call: -
cdr3_length: 14
cdr3_aa: CSALPGLTTDTQYF

clone_size: -
j_call: TRBJ1-2
v_call: TRBV12-3/TRBV12-4
d_call: TRBD1
cdr3_length: 15
cdr3_aa: CASSFDRGDNYGYTF

clone_size: many
j_call: TRBJ2-7
v_call: TRBV29-1
d_call: TRBD1
cdr3_length: 15
cdr3_aa: CSVEGGTGDPYEQYF

clone_size: many
j_call: TRBJ1-1
v_call: TRBV18
d_call: -
cdr3_length: 14
cdr3_aa: CASSSNRNRAEAFF

clone_size: many
j_call: TRBJ2-2
v_call: TRBV29-1
d_call: -
cdr3_length: 17
cdr3_aa: CSVEIFAGRRGTGELFF

clone_size: -
j_call: TRBJ1-1
v_call: TRBV5-1
d_call: TRBD1
cdr3_length: 14
cdr3_aa: CASSRGQGNTEAFF

clone_size: many
j_call: TRBJ1-2
v_call: TRBV7-3
d_call: -
cdr3_length: 13
cdr3_aa: CASSPSTGNGYTF

clone_size: many
j_call: TRBJ2-5
v_call: TRBV5-1
d_call: -
cdr3_length: 14
cdr3_aa: CASSLGGNQETQYF

clone_size: -
j_call: TRBJ2-1
v_call: TRBV5-1
d_call: -
cdr3_length: 15
cdr3_aa: CASSFRGYIEGEQFF

clone_size: many
j_call: TRBJ2-7
v_call: TRBV28
d_call: -
cdr3_length: 12
cdr3_aa: CASSLGIYEQYF

clone_size: many
j_call: TRBJ2-3
v_call: TRBV2
d_call: TRBD1
cdr3_length: 15
cdr3_aa: CASRKDRGFTDTQYF

clone_size: many
j_call: TRBJ2-1
v_call: TRBV5-1
d_call: TRBD2
cdr3_length: 16
cdr3_aa: CASSFLAGAAYNEQFF

clone_size: many
j_call: TRBJ2-7
v_call: TRBV5-1
d_call: TRBD1
cdr3_length: 15
cdr3_aa: CASSLGTGQFLEQYF

clone_size: many
j_call: TRBJ2-5
v_call: TRBV5-1
d_call: -
cdr3_length: 16
cdr3_aa: CASSLFRQGIQETQYF

clone_size: many
j_call: TRBJ1-5
v_call: TRBV24-1
d_call: TRBD1
cdr3_length: 18
cdr3_aa: CATSPGTGTFLSNQPQHF

clone_size: many
j_call: TRBJ1-1
v_call: TRBV5-1
d_call: -
cdr3_length: 15
cdr3_aa: CASSFSVIGSTEAFF

clone_size: many
j_call: TRBJ2-7
v_call: TRBV10-3
d_call: -
cdr3_length: 15
cdr3_aa: CAITDPGLSAYEQYF

clone_size: many
j_call: TRBJ2-5
v_call: TRBV7-6
d_call: -
cdr3_length: 14
cdr3_aa: CASSLGRFQETQYF

clone_size: many
j_call: TRBJ2-7
v_call: TRBV7-9
d_call: -
cdr3_length: 14
cdr3_aa: CASSPLGGPYEQYF

clone_size: many
j_call: TRBJ2-7
v_call: TRBV12-3/TRBV12-4
d_call: TRBD2
cdr3_length: 14
cdr3_aa: CASSFSGRGYEQYF

clone_size: many
j_call: TRBJ1-2
v_call: TRBV20-1
d_call: -
cdr3_length: 14
cdr3_aa: CSAVPSRSPNGYTF

clone_size: -
j_call: TRBJ2-1
v_call: TRBV5-1
d_call: TRBD2
cdr3_length: 15
cdr3_aa: CASSDIAGRGGEQFF

clone_size: many
j_call: TRBJ1-5
v_call: TRBV7-9
d_call: -
cdr3_length: 12
cdr3_aa: CASSLPNQPQHF

clone_size: many
j_call: TRBJ1-5
v_call: TRBV5-5
d_call: -
cdr3_length: 15
cdr3_aa: CASSLVPGANQPQHF

clone_size: many
j_call: TRBJ2-1
v_call: TRBV3-1
d_call: -
cdr3_length: 17
cdr3_aa: CASSPDFVQRVYNEQFF

clone_size: -
j_call: TRBJ2-7
v_call: TRBV5-6
d_call: TRBD1
cdr3_length: 15
cdr3_aa: CASSHRQGKVGEQYF

clone_size: many
j_call: TRBJ2-2
v_call: TRBV24-1
d_call: -
cdr3_length: 16
cdr3_aa: CATSDPIRDITGELFF

clone_size: many
j_call: TRBJ2-3
v_call: TRBV20-1
d_call: -
cdr3_length: 10
cdr3_aa: CSVSTDTQYF

clone_size: many
j_call: TRBJ2-1
v_call: TRBV24-1
d_call: TRBD2
cdr3_length: 16
cdr3_aa: CATSDFSASGRPWQFF

clone_size: many
j_call: TRBJ1-1
v_call: TRBV11-2
d_call: -
cdr3_length: 17
cdr3_aa: CASSWRLIGLGHTEAFF

clone_size: many
j_call: TRBJ2-7
v_call: TRBV7-3
d_call: TRBD2
cdr3_length: 14
cdr3_aa: CASSLRGGSYEQYF